Listed here are 10 T cell receptor beta chains from one sample, sequenced in a study of blood T cells in healthy people across ages. With a J-beta primer mix and a sample-barcoded 5' primer, a second PCR ran about 6 to 11 cycles. TCRdb processed the 5' RACE reads anew with MiXCR; each CDR3 protein has one entry. This sample has 700,000 to 900,000 distinct CDR3 sequences, with around 24% found just once. Another study also made use of these data, one on T cells of mothers and their children.

Sequenced sample: blood. All receptors derive from a boy younger than 18 in good health.

In this sample, this clonotype turned up a few times. The chain joins TRBV20-1 to TRBJ2-5, with 7 bases matching TRBD1. The DNA end lines up better with TRBJ2-1; the J call may be wrong. There are 12 residues in the CDR3. In germline, CDR1 is DFQATT, CDR2 SNEGSKA (reference sequence). The CDR3 DNA sequence: TGCAGTGCTAGTTTGAGGGGGCAAGGGCAGTTCTTC. This codes for CSASLRGQGQFF.

There are a few counts of this clonotype. The chain couples TRBV29-1 to TRBJ2-4; no reliable D call. Per the germline V gene, CDR1 is SQVTM and CDR2 is ANQGSEA. The CDR3 is 15 amino acids. Trimming took off 4 bases at V and 1 base at J, with 14 bases between the two ends. The CDR3 here is CSVVGEWDAKNIQYF. The CDR3 bases are TGCAGCGTTGTGGGCGAGTGGGATGCCAAAAACATTCAGTACTTC.

The sample holds many counts of this clonotype. The V gene is TRBV19, the J gene TRBJ1-5; 7 bases map to TRBD1. Germline assignment: CDR1 LNHDA and CDR2 SQIVND (reference sequence). This CDR3 comprises 15 residues. Trimming took 4 bases from V and 7 from J; bases not matched to a gene: 10. The CDR3 sequence is CASSKGASFGQPQHF. CDR3 nucleotides: TGTGCCAGTAGTAAGGGGGCGAGCTTCGGCCAGCCCCAGCATTTT.

This clonotype has only a few counts. The genes are TRBV20-1 and TRBJ2-5; TRBD1 is a possible D gene (7 bases). Per germline, CDR1 DFQATT and CDR2 SNEGSKA (reference sequence). The V end was cut by 0 bases, the J end by 5 bases, with 16 bases between. The CDR3 sequence is 15 residues long. The CDR3: CSARDRAGQLETQYF. In DNA form, the CDR3 reads TGCAGTGCTAGAGATCGCGCGGGACAGCTGGAGACCCAGTACTTC.

The CDR3 protein is CASMGTTDEQYF. DNA for the CDR3: TGTGCCAGCATGGGGACAACAGACGAGCAGTACTTC. The chain links TRBV6-6 to TRBJ2-7, with D possibly TRBD1 on 6 matching bases. Trimming removed 7 bases from V and 5 bases from J, with 12 bases in between. The germline V gene encodes CDR1 MNHNY and CDR2 SVGAGI (reference sequence). The CDR3 has 12 amino acids.

This chain links TRBV6-2 or TRBV6-3 with TRBJ2-7; weak D call: TRBD2 (6 bases). The germline CDR1 and CDR2 sequences are MNHEY and SVGEGT. The CDR3 sequence is 16 residues long. Trimming cost V 0 bases and J 3 bases, with 15 bases left between them. The CDR3 DNA is TGTGCCAGCAGTTACTCGCGAGCGGGCGATGTCTACGAGCAGTACTTC. Amino acid sequence: CASSYSRAGDVYEQYF.

V is TRBV7-9 and J is TRBJ2-3, with D perhaps TRBD1 (5 bases). The CDR3 is 14 amino acids. The germline CDR1 and CDR2 sequences are SEHNR and FQNEAQ (reference sequence). V lost 4 bases to trimming and J lost 4 bases, with 12 bases between them. The DNA for the CDR3 is TGTGCCAGCAGCTCCAGACAGACTCCAGATACGCAGTATTTT. This sequence encodes CASSSRQTPDTQYF.

This clonotype occurred a few times. V is TRBV5-6 and J is TRBJ2-1; D possibly uses TRBD1 or TRBD2 (5 bases each). This CDR3 is 14 amino acids long. The germline CDR1 and CDR2 sequences are SGHDT and YYEEEE. Trimming left V 4 bases short and J 4 bases short, with 12 bases between. The CDR3 DNA follows: TGTGCCAGCAGCACCGGGACGGTATACAATGAGCAGTTCTTC. Residues: CASSTGTVYNEQFF.

The chain joins TRBV9 to TRBJ1-1; D is ambiguous. This CDR3 comprises 15 residues. The V end lost 3 bases, the J end lost 7 bases, and 19 bases lay between the germline ends. The germline CDR1 and CDR2 sequences are SGDLS and YYNGEE. This chain's CDR3 is CASSAKTVTGSEAFF. CDR3 bases: TGTGCCAGCAGCGCGAAAACAGTCACGGGCAGTGAAGCTTTCTTT. The full variable domain, its missing parts supplied by reference TRBV9 and TRBJ1-1, is DSGVTQTPKHLITATGQRVTLRCSPRSGDLSVYWYQQSLDQGLQFLIQYYNGEERAKGNILERFSAQQFPDLHSELNLSSLELGDSALYFCASSAKTVTGSEAFFGQGTRLTVV.

This clonotype was seen only a few times. In DNA, the CDR3 is TGCAGTGCTGCTAGCGAACTTAACACCGGGGAGCTGTTTTTT. Protein sequence: CSAASELNTGELFF. The chain is built from TRBV20-1 and TRBJ2-2; D may be TRBD2 (6 bases). Germline V gene lookup returns CDR1 DFQATT and CDR2 SNEGSKA (reference sequence). V gave up 5 bases and J gave up 2 bases, with 12 bases separating them. The CDR3 consists of 14 residues.